One and the same sample provided the 14 T cell receptor beta chains below, sequenced in a study of T-cell reconstitution after alpha-beta-depleted transplantation in children (dated by TCRdb to 2016 to 2018). The library was built by means of PCR. The reads were generated on an Illumina HiSeq 2500. To normalize quantification of the TCRbeta repertoire, the TCR libraries were built with molecular barcoding that relied on unique molecular identifiers. Using fastp at Q25 and MiXCR, TCRdb reprocessed the public reads and kept productive beta chains. Rows are unified per CDR3 protein, each entry keeping the most common DNA and genes. Counted in this sample were over 100,000 distinct CDR3 sequences; 10% to 13% of them appeared once. The ten most abundant clones make up less than 45% of the sample. Read against the paper, the sample's treatment or condition label means: allogeneic hematopoietic cell transplantation with graft depleted of TCRalphabeta T cells and CD19 B cells.

Sequencing was performed on PBMCs, taken before TCRalphabeta/CD19-depleted stem cell transplant. These receptors all stem from a boy younger than 10 with acute lymphoblastic leukemia, due to receive a stem cell transplant.

This clonotype was found many times. V gene TRBV5-1 combines with J gene TRBJ2-6; D is unclear. CDR1 SGHRS and CDR2 YFSETQ come from the germline V gene. This CDR3 is 16 amino acids long. Trimming took off 0 bases at V and 0 bases at J, with 7 bases between the two ends. The CDR3 nucleotides are TGCGCCAGCAGCTTGGCCCGTGGCTCTGGGGCCAACGTCCTGACTTTC. Its translation: CASSLARGSGANVLTF.

The chain uses TRBV7-9 and TRBJ1-3, with D maybe TRBD1 (5 bases). With 11 bases removed from V and 0 bases from J, the gap between germline ends came to 8 bases. CDR1 is SEHNR, CDR2 FQNEAQ, per germline (reference sequence). The CDR3 is 12 amino acids. The CDR3 region has the DNA TGTGCCCTCGGGGGCTCTGGAAACACCATATATTTT. It encodes CALGGSGNTIYF.

This chain links TRBV18 with TRBJ1-6; TRBD1 matches 9 bases. The V gene's germline CDR1 is KGHSH and CDR2 LQKENI. The CDR3 length is 15 residues. Trimming cost V 3 bases and J 7 bases; bases outside gene matches: 4. For the CDR3, the DNA is TGTGCCAGCTCACCTGCCGGGACAGGGAATTCACCCCTCCACTTT. The encoded protein is CASSPAGTGNSPLHF.

The chain carries TRBV2 and TRBJ1-5, with D uncertain. Per germline, CDR1 SNHLY and CDR2 FYNNEI. The CDR3 is 15 residues long. The ends were cut back, 3 bases at V and 0 bases at J, with 9 bases in the middle. CDR3 amino acids: CASSEQTISNQPQHF. In nucleotides, the CDR3 is TGTGCCAGCAGTGAGCAGACCATTAGCAATCAGCCCCAGCATTTT.

The table lists this clonotype with a few counts. The chain has TRBV28 and TRBJ2-5; 9 bases line up with TRBD2. The CDR3 is made up of 18 amino acids. Trimming cost V 5 bases and J 0 bases; bases outside gene matches: 13. CDR1 is MDHEN and CDR2 is SYDVKM in the germline V gene. CDR3 sequence reads: CASSPRGLARRDQETQYF. The CDR3, as DNA: TGTGCCAGCAGTCCCCGTGGACTAGCGAGGAGGGACCAAGAGACCCAGTACTTC.

This clonotype was counted many times. The CDR3 protein is CASSFGTSGSPSYEQYF. CDR3 nucleotides: TGTGCCAGCAGTTTCGGGACTAGCGGGAGTCCTTCCTACGAGCAGTACTTC. The chain has TRBV27 and TRBJ2-7, with 14 nucleotides matching TRBD2. The CDR3 runs 17 residues. Germline loops: CDR1 MNHEY, CDR2 SMNVEV (reference sequence). Trimming at V came to 3 bases and at J to 1 base, leaving 5 bases not matched to a gene.

This clonotype was picked up many times. The V gene is TRBV20-1, the J gene TRBJ2-3; D tentatively reads TRBD1 or TRBD2 (5 bases each). The CDR3 length is 12 residues. Germline V gene data show CDR1 as DFQATT and CDR2 as SNEGSKA (reference sequence). The V gene lost 7 bases and the J gene lost 4 bases, with 12 bases spanning the gap. The CDR3 loop reads CSVRDGPDTQYF. DNA for the CDR3: TGCAGTGTCAGGGACGGACCAGATACGCAGTATTTT.

Many counts were recorded for this clonotype. The J gene is TRBJ2-3, the V gene TRBV5-1, with D possibly TRBD2 on 5 matching bases. This CDR3 spans 15 amino acids. Per the germline V gene, CDR1 is SGHRS and CDR2 is YFSETQ. The V end was cut by 1 base, the J end by 2 bases, with 11 bases between. The CDR3 DNA is TGCGCCAGCAGCTTGAGAGGGATCGACACAGATACGCAGTATTTT. It translates to CASSLRGIDTDTQYF.

The sample holds a few counts of this clonotype. This chain links TRBV5-1 with TRBJ2-7; the D gene is possibly TRBD2 (6 bases). This CDR3 is built from 15 residues. Germline loops: CDR1 SGHRS, CDR2 YFSETQ. Trimming left V 0 bases short and J 5 bases short, with 15 bases between. The CDR3: CASSLATGGIHEQYF. In nucleotides, the CDR3 is TGCGCCAGCAGCTTGGCCACGGGCGGGATCCACGAGCAGTACTTC.

This clonotype has ten or more counts. V and J are TRBV18 and TRBJ2-3, with no clear D. Trimming removed 2 bases from V and 2 bases from J, with 2 bases in between. Germline assignment: CDR1 KGHSH and CDR2 LQKENI. CDR3 size: 12 residues. Here the CDR3 reads CASSPTTDTQYF. The CDR3 DNA is TGTGCCAGCTCACCAACCACAGATACGCAGTATTTT.

The table lists this clonotype with a few counts. The V and J genes are TRBV6-1 and TRBJ2-1; weak D call: TRBD2 (6 bases). V shed 7 bases and J shed 2 bases, with 18 bases lying between them. The CDR3 loop spans 16 amino acids. Germline CDR1 is MNHNS and CDR2 is SASEGT. This chain's CDR3 is CASTLRGGSPYNEQFF. For the CDR3, the DNA is TGTGCCAGCACCCTACGTGGGGGGAGCCCCTACAATGAGCAGTTCTTC.

This clonotype has only a few counts. This sequence joins TRBV6-6 and TRBJ2-2; D remains unclear. The ends were cut back, 4 bases at V and 3 bases at J, with 3 bases in the middle. Germline values: CDR1 MNHNY, CDR2 SVGAGI (reference sequence). CDR3 length: 12 residues. CDR3 loop: CASSFHTGELFF. For the CDR3, the DNA is TGTGCCAGCAGTTTCCACACCGGGGAGCTGTTTTTT.

This clonotype has a count of ten or more. This chain connects TRBV12-3 or TRBV12-4 to TRBJ2-7; TRBD1 might be the D (6 bases). The ends were cut back, 6 bases at V and 4 bases at J, with 10 bases in the middle. This CDR3 contains 12 residues. The DNA for the CDR3 is TGTGCCAGCAGCCGGGACAAATACGAGCAGTACTTC. This codes for CASSRDKYEQYF.

The V and J genes are TRBV14 and TRBJ1-5; 7 bases line up with TRBD1. V was pared by 0 bases and J by 0 bases, with 2 bases of the junction left unmatched. CDR3 length: 16 amino acids. The germline CDR1 and CDR2 sequences are SGHDN and FVKESK. CDR3 residues: CASSQEGQFSNQPQHF. In DNA, the CDR3 is TGTGCCAGCAGCCAAGAGGGACAGTTTAGCAATCAGCCCCAGCATTTT.